One and the same sample provided the 13 T cell receptor beta chains below, sequenced in a study of Ad26.COV2.S vaccination and SARS-CoV-2 variants. The assay was immunoSEQ multiplex PCR, and TCRdb's table has in-frame clones only and misses some. There are 300,000 to 400,000 clones in the sample; about 85% occur only once, and around 3.3% lies in the top ten. Sample treatment: roughly 18 received Ad26.COV2.S at low or high dose, single or two shots; roughly five received placebo; per-sample allocation not given. On day 63 after the first injection, vaccine and placebo recipients gave samples. Here the sequenced sample was peripheral blood, taken in a trial of Ad26.COV2.S vaccine versus placebo. Receptors originate from a person between 18 and 60 years old who received the Ad26.COV2.S COVID-19 vaccine or a placebo.

The chain joins TRBV11-3 to TRBJ2-3, with 14 bases lining up with TRBD2. V lost 5 bases, J lost 4 bases, and 5 bases stayed unmatched. Germline CDR1 SGHNT, CDR2 YENEEA. The CDR3 has 16 amino acids. The CDR3 here is CASSARLAGGPDTQYF. DNA for the CDR3: TGTGCCAGCAGCGCGAGACTAGCGGGAGGGCCAGATACGCAGTATTTT.

The chain combines TRBV5-1 with TRBJ2-6; D may be TRBD1 (6 bases). V lost 4 bases and J lost 3, with 11 bases in between. The CDR3 sequence is 15 residues long. Germline V gives CDR1 SGHRS, CDR2 YFSETQ. CDR3 DNA: TGCGCCAGCAGCATGGGGGCAATTGGGGCCAACGTCCTGACTTTC. Translated, it gives CASSMGAIGANVLTF. The whole variable domain, filled in from reference TRBV5-1 and TRBJ2-6, reads KAGVTQTPRYLIKTRGQQVTLSCSPISGHRSVSWYQQTPGQGLQFLFEYFSETQRNKGNFPGRFSGRQFSNSRSEMNVSTLELGDSALYLCASSMGAIGANVLTFGAGSRLTVL.

J is TRBJ2-1 and V is TRBV9; 12 bases map to TRBD2. Germline assignment: CDR1 SGDLS and CDR2 YYNGEE. This CDR3 has 17 amino acids. J gave up 8 bases and V 4 bases, and 13 bases lay outside the gene matches. The CDR3 loop is CASSNPRTSGNSYEQFF. CDR3 sequence (DNA): TGTGCCAGCAGCAACCCCAGGACTAGCGGGAACTCGTATGAGCAGTTCTTC. Drawing the rest from reference TRBV9 and TRBJ2-1, the complete variable domain is DSGVTQTPKHLITATGQRVTLRCSPRSGDLSVYWYQQSLDQGLQFLIQYYNGEERAKGNILERFSAQQFPDLHSELNLSSLELGDSALYFCASSNPRTSGNSYEQFFGPGTRLTVL.

The chain links TRBV15 to TRBJ2-2, with D possibly matching TRBD2 (6 bases). V lost 0 bases to trimming and J lost 3 bases, with 8 bases between them. The CDR3 consists of 15 residues. Germline-derived CDR1 and CDR2 are LNHNV and YYDKDF (reference sequence). CDR3 amino acids: CATSRDGGYTGELFF. The DNA of the CDR3 is TGTGCCACCAGCAGAGACGGAGGGTACACCGGGGAGCTGTTTTTT.

This clone has more than one count but fewer than ten. This sequence joins TRBV10-1 and TRBJ1-4; D gene unclear. The ends were cut back, 3 bases at V and 4 bases at J, with 0 bases in the middle. Germline CDR1 reads WNHNN; CDR2 reads SYGVQD (reference sequence). The CDR3 runs to 11 residues. The CDR3 DNA follows: TGCGCCAGCAGTGATAATGAAAAACTGTTTTTT. As protein: CASSDNEKLFF.

This clone appeared a single time. CDR3 DNA sequence: TGTGCCAGCAGCTTAGTACTAGCGGGGGGGCTTGGCAAAAACATTCAGTACTTC. It encodes CASSLVLAGGLGKNIQYF. The V and J genes are TRBV11-2 and TRBJ2-4, with 13 bases matching TRBD2. Germline V CDR1 and CDR2: SGHAT, FQNNGV. V dropped 1 base and J dropped 3; count of bases not matched to a gene: 6. This CDR3 is 18 amino acids long.

This clone was seen only once. The chain has TRBV7-2 and TRBJ1-2; D is perhaps TRBD1 (5 bases). The CDR3 is 13 amino acids. The V gene's germline CDR1 is SGHTA and CDR2 FQGNSA. V dropped 5 bases and J dropped 4 bases, with 11 bases sitting between them. The CDR3 DNA is TGTGCCAGCAGCCTAGGGACGGCCTATGGCTACACCTTC. It translates to CASSLGTAYGYTF.

The CDR3 DNA sequence: TGTGCCAGCAGCTTAGGACAGGCCCTCGGCTACACCTTC. Its protein product is CASSLGQALGYTF. The rearrangement uses TRBV7-8 and TRBJ1-2; D may be TRBD1 (6 bases). This CDR3 is 13 amino acids long. Germline CDR1 is SGHVS and CDR2 is FQNEAQ. V lost 1 base to trimming and J lost 8 bases, with 11 bases between them.

This clone appeared once. V gene TRBV2 combines with J gene TRBJ1-1; D is unclear. The CDR3 consists of 13 residues. The germline gives CDR1 SNHLY, CDR2 FYNNEI. Trimming shortened V by 7 bases and J by 1 base, and 10 bases separated the two germline ends. CDR3 region: CASMELPNTEAFF. The CDR3 DNA reads TGTGCCAGCATGGAGTTACCGAACACTGAAGCTTTCTTT.

The rearrangement joins TRBV14 to TRBJ1-2; D may be TRBD1 (5 bases). The V and J ends lost 2 bases and 3 bases respectively, with 10 bases between them. The CDR3 extends over 14 amino acids. CDR1 is SGHDN and CDR2 is FVKESK in the germline V gene. The CDR3 DNA is TGTGCCAGCAGCCAAAAAGACAGTTACTATGGCTACACCTTC. It is translated as CASSQKDSYYGYTF.

The chain recombines TRBV7-2 with TRBJ2-1; TRBD2 matches 7 bases. J was trimmed by 7 bases and V by 4 bases; bases with no gene match: 13. There are 16 residues in the CDR3. Germline V gene data show CDR1 as SGHTA and CDR2 as FQGNSA. The DNA of the CDR3 is TGTGCCAGCAGCTACCTGGGGACGGGAGGTATAAATGAGCAGTTCTTC. Protein sequence: CASSYLGTGGINEQFF.

This CDR3 is CASSPAAAEAFF. DNA for the CDR3: TGTGCCAGCAGCCCGGCGGCCGCTGAAGCTTTCTTT. The chain employs TRBV7-9 and TRBJ1-1; D is undetermined. CDR1 and CDR2 from the germline V gene are SEHNR and FQNEAQ (reference sequence). The CDR3 extends over 12 amino acids. With 5 bases removed from V and 6 bases from J, the gap between germline ends came to 10 bases.

The chain uses TRBV9 and TRBJ2-2; D assignment may be TRBD1 or TRBD2 (5 bases each). The V end lost 0 bases, the J end lost 0 bases, and 9 bases lay between the germline ends. This CDR3 has 16 residues. Germline CDR1 SGDLS, CDR2 YYNGEE. The CDR3 region is CASSVDVGANTGELFF. CDR3 nucleotide sequence: TGTGCCAGCAGCGTAGATGTGGGGGCGAACACCGGGGAGCTGTTTTTT. The full variable domain, completed using reference TRBV9 and TRBJ2-2, is DSGVTQTPKHLITATGQRVTLRCSPRSGDLSVYWYQQSLDQGLQFLIQYYNGEERAKGNILERFSAQQFPDLHSELNLSSLELGDSALYFCASSVDVGANTGELFFGEGSRLTVL.